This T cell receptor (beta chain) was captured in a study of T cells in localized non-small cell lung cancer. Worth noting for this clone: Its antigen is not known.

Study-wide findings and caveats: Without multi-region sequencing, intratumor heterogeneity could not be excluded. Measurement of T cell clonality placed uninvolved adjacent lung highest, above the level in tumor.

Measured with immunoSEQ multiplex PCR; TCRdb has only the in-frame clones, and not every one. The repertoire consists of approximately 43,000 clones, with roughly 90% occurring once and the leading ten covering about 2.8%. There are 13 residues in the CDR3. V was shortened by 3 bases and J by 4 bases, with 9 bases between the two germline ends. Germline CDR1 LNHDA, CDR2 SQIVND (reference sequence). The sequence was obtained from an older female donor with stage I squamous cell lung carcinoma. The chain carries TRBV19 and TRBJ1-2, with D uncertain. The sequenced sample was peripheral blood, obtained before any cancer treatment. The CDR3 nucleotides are TGTGCCAGTAGTATGGGCCGACCCTATGGCTACACCTTC. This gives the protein CASSMGRPYGYTF.